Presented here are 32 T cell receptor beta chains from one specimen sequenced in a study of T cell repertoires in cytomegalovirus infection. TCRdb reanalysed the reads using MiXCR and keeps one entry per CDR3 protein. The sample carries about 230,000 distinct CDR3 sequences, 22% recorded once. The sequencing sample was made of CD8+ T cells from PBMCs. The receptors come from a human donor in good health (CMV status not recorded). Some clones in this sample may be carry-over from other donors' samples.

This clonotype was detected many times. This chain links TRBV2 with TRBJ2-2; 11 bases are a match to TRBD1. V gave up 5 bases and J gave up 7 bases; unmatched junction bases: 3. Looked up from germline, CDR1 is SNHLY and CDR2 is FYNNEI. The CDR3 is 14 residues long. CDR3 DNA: TGTGCCAGCAGTCCGGGACAGGGGGTCGGGGAGCTGTTTTTT. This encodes CASSPGQGVGELFF.

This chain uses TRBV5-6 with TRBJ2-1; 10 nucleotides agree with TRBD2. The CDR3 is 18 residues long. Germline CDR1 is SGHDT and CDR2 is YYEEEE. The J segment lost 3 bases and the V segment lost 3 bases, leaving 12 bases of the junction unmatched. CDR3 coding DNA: TGTGCCAGCAGCTGGTGGGGGACTAGCGCATCTAACTACAATGAGCAGTTCTTC. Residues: CASSWWGTSASNYNEQFF.

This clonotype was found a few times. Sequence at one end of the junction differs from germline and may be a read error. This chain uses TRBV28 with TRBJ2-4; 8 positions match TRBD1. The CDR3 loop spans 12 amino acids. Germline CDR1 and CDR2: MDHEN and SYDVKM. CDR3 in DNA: TGTGCCAGCAGTCTTTCGGGGACAGGATTCCTTTTC. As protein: CASSLSGTGFLF.

CDR3 loop: CASSLASQNPDEQFF. The CDR3 nucleotides read TGTGCCAGCAGCTTAGCATCCCAGAATCCCGATGAGCAGTTCTTC. The chain recombines TRBV7-9 with TRBJ2-1; D gene unclear. The V end lost 0 bases, the J end lost 8 bases, and 14 bases lay between the germline ends. Per the germline V gene, CDR1 is SEHNR and CDR2 is FQNEAQ (reference sequence). CDR3 length: 15 amino acids. Using reference TRBV7-9 and TRBJ2-1 for the parts outside the CDR3, the full variable domain is DTGVSQNPRHKITKRGQNVTFRCDPISEHNRLYWYRQTLGQGPEFLTYFQNEAQLEKSRLLSDRFSAERPKGSFSTLEIQRTEQGDSAMYLCASSLASQNPDEQFFGPGTRLTVL.

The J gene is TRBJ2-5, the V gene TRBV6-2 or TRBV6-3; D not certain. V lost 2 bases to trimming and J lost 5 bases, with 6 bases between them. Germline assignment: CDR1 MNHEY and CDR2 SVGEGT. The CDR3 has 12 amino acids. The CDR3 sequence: CASSYPEETQYF. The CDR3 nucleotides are TGTGCCAGCAGTTACCCGGAGGAGACCCAGTACTTC.

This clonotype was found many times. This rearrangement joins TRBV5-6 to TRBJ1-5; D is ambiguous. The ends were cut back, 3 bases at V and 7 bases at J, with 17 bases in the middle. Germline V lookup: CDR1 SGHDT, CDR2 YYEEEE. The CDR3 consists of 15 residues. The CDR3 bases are TGTGCCAGCAGCTCGGGTCTTGAAATGGGACAGCCCCAGCATTTT. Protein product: CASSSGLEMGQPQHF.

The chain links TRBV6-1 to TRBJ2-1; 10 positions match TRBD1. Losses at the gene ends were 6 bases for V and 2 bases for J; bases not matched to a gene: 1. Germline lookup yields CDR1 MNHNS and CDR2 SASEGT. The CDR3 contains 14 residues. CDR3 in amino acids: CASRDRGPYNEQFF. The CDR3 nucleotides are TGTGCCAGCAGAGACAGGGGGCCCTACAATGAGCAGTTCTTC.

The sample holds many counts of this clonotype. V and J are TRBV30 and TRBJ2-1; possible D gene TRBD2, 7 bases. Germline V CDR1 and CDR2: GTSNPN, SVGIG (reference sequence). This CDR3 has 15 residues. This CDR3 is CARNGGGVLQNEQFF. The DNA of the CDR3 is TGTGCGAGGAATGGAGGGGGGGTGTTGCAGAATGAGCAGTTCTTC.

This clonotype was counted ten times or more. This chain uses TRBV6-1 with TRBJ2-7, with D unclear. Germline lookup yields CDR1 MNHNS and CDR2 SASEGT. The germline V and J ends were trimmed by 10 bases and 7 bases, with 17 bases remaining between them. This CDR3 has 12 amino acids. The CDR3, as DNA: TGTGCCACCATGAGTACCCTAACAGAGCAGTACTTC. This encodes CATMSTLTEQYF.

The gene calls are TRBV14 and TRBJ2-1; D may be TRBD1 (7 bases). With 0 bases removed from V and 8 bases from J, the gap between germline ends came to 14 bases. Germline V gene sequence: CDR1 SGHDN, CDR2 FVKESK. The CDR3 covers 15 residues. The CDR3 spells CASSQDLTGRHEQFF. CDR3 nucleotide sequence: TGTGCCAGCAGCCAAGATCTGACAGGGAGGCATGAGCAGTTCTTC.

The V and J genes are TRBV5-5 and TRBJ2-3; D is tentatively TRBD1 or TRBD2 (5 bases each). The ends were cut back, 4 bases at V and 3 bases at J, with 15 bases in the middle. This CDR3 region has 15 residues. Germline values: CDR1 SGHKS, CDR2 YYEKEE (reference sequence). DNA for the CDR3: TGTGCCAGCAGCCCACCGAGGGGTAGGACAGATACGCAGTATTTT. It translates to CASSPPRGRTDTQYF.

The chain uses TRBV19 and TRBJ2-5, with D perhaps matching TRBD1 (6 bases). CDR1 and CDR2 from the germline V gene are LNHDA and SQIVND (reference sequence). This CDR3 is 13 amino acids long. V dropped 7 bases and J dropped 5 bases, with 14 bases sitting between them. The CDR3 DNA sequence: TGTGCCAGTAAGGGGGTCGGAAGGGAGACCCAGTACTTC. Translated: CASKGVGRETQYF.

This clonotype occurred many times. CDR3 sequence reads: CASSFSGALTDTQYF. The CDR3 DNA follows: TGTGCCAGCAGCTTTTCAGGGGCCCTCACAGATACGCAGTATTTT. The chain employs TRBV7-9 and TRBJ2-3; tentative D call: TRBD1 (6 bases). CDR1 is SEHNR, CDR2 FQNEAQ, per germline (reference sequence). The CDR3 runs to 15 residues. V was pared by 3 bases and J by 2 bases, with 12 bases between.

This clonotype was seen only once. For the CDR3, the DNA is TGTGCCAGCAGTTTAGTGCGTCCGGATAATGAGCAGTTCTTC. This codes for CASSLVRPDNEQFF. The V and J genes are TRBV12-3 or TRBV12-4 and TRBJ2-1, with D unresolved. The V gene lost 1 base and the J gene lost 7 bases, with 11 bases spanning the gap. The CDR3 totals 14 residues.

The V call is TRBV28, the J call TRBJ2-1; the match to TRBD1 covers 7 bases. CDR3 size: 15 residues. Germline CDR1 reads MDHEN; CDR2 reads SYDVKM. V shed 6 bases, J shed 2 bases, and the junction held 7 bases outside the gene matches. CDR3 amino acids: CASSFTGATYNEQFF. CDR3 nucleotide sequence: TGTGCCAGCAGCTTCACAGGGGCTACCTACAATGAGCAGTTCTTC.

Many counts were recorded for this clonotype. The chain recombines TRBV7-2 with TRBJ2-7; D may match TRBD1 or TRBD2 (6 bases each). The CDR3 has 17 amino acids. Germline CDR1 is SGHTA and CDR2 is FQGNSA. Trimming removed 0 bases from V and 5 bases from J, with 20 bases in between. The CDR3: CASSLAGGGFDRNEQYF. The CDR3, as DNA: TGTGCCAGCAGCTTAGCGGGGGGCGGATTTGATCGGAACGAGCAGTACTTC.

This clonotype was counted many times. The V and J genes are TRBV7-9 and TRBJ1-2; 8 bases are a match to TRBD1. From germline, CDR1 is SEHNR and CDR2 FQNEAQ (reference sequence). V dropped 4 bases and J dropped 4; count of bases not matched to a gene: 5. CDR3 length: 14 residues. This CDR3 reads CASSSGQGIYGYTF. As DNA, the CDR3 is TGTGCCAGCAGCTCCGGACAGGGCATCTATGGCTACACCTTC.

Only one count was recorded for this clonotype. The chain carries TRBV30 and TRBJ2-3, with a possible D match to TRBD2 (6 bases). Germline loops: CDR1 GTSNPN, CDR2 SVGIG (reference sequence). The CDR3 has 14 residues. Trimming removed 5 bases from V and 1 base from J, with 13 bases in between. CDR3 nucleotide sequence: TGTGCCTGGGGGTGGAGGGTAGGCACAGATACGCAGTATTTT. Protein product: CAWGWRVGTDTQYF.

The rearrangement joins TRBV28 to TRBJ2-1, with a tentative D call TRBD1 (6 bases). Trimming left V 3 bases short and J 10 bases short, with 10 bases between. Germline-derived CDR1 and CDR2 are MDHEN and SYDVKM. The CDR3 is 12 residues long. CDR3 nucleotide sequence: TGTGCCAGCAGTTTCGCCGGACAGGAGCAGTTCTTC. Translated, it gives CASSFAGQEQFF.

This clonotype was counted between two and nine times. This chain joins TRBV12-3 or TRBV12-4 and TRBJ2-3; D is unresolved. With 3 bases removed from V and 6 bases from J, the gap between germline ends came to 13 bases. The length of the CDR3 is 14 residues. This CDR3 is CASSFLKGPDTQYF. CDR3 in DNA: TGTGCCAGCAGTTTCTTAAAGGGTCCGGATACGCAGTATTTT.

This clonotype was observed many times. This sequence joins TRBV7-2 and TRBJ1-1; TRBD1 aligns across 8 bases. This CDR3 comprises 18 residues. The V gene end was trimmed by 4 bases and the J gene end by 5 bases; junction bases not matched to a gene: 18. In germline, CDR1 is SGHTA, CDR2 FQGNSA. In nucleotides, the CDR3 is TGTGCCAGCAGCTCAATAGTGCAGGATCCCAGGGGGCGGACTGAAGCTTTCTTT. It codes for CASSSIVQDPRGRTEAFF.

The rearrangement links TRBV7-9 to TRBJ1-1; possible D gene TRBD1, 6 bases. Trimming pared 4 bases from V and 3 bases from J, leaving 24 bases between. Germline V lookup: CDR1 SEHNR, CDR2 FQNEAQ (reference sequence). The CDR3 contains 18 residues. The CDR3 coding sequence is TGTGCCAGCAGCTCCCACGGTAGGGGGGCGCAGATGGACACTGAAGCTTTCTTT. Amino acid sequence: CASSSHGRGAQMDTEAFF. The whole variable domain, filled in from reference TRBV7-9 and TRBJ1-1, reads DTGVSQNPRHKITKRGQNVTFRCDPISEHNRLYWYRQTLGQGPEFLTYFQNEAQLEKSRLLSDRFSAERPKGSFSTLEIQRTEQGDSAMYLCASSSHGRGAQMDTEAFFGQGTRLTVV.

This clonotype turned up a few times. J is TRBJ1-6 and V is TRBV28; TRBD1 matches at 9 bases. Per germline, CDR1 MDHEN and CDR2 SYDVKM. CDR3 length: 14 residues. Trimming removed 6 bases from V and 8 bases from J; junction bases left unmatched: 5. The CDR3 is CASRPGTGYSPLHF. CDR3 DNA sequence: TGTGCCAGCAGGCCCGGGACAGGGTATTCACCCCTCCACTTT. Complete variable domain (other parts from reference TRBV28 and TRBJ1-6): DVKVTQSSRYLVKRTGEKVFLECVQDMDHENMFWYRQDPGLGLRLIYFSYDVKMKEKGDIPEGYSVSREKKERFSLILESASTNQTSMYLCASRPGTGYSPLHFGNGTRLTVT.

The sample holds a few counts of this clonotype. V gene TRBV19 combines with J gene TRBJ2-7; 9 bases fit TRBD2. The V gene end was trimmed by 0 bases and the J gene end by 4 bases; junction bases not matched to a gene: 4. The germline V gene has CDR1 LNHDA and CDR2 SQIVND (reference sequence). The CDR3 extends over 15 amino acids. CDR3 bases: TGTGCCAGTAGTATAGACGGGACTAGCTGGTACGAGCAGTACTTC. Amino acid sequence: CASSIDGTSWYEQYF. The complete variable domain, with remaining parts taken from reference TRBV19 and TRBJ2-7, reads DGGITQSPKYLFRKEGQNVTLSCEQNLNHDAMYWYRQDPGQGLRLIYYSQIVNDFQKGDIAEGYSVSREKKESFPLTVTSAQKNPTAFYLCASSIDGTSWYEQYFGPGTRLTVT.

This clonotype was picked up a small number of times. As DNA, the CDR3 is TGTGCCAGCAGAGTTTTGGCGGGGGGGATCAATGAGCAGTTCTTC. It codes for CASRVLAGGINEQFF. The genes are TRBV6-8 and TRBJ2-1; TRBD2 agrees at 9 bases. Trimming removed 6 bases from V and 6 bases from J; junction bases left unmatched: 9. The CDR3 covers 15 residues. Looked up from germline, CDR1 is MNHGY and CDR2 is SAAAGT.

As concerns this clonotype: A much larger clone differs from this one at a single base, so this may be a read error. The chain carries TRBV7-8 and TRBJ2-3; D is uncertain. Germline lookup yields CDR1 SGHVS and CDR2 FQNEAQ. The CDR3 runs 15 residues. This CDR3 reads CASSLGAVSTDMQYF. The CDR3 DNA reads TGTGCCAGCAGCTTAGGGGCAGTATCCACAGATATGCAGTATTTT. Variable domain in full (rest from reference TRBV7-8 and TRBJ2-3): GAGVSQSPRYKVAKRGQDVALRCDPISGHVSLFWYQQALGQGPEFLTYFQNEAQLDKSGLPSDRFFAERPEGSVSTLKIQRTQQEDSAVYLCASSLGAVSTDMQYFGPGTRLTVL.

CDR3 coding DNA: TGTGCCAGCGGGGCCGGGCTGAGGGATACGCAGTATTTT. Its protein is CASGAGLRDTQYF. This chain joins TRBV27 and TRBJ2-3, with D maybe TRBD1 (5 bases). The CDR3 loop spans 13 amino acids. V was trimmed by 8 bases and J by 6 bases, leaving 15 bases between them. Germline V lookup: CDR1 MNHEY, CDR2 SMNVEV (reference sequence).

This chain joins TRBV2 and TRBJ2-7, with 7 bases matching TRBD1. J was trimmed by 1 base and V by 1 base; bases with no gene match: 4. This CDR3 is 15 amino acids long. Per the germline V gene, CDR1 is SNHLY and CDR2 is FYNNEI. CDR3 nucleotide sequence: TGTGCCAGCAGTGAAGAGGGGGCAGGGTCCTACGAGCAGTACTTC. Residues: CASSEEGAGSYEQYF.

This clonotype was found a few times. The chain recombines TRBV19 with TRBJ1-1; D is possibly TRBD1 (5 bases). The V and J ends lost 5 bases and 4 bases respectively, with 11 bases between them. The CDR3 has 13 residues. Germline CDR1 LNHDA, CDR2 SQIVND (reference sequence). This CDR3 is CASSWGGGTEAFF. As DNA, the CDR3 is TGTGCCAGTAGTTGGGGGGGTGGCACTGAAGCTTTCTTT. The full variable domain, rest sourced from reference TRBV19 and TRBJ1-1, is DGGITQSPKYLFRKEGQNVTLSCEQNLNHDAMYWYRQDPGQGLRLIYYSQIVNDFQKGDIAEGYSVSREKKESFPLTVTSAQKNPTAFYLCASSWGGGTEAFFGQGTRLTVV.

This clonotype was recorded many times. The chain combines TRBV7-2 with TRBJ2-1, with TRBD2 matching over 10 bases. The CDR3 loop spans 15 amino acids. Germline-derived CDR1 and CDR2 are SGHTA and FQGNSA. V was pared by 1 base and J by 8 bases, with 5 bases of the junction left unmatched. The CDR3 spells CASSLGLAGADEQFF. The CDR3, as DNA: TGTGCCAGCAGCTTAGGGCTAGCGGGGGCGGATGAGCAGTTCTTC. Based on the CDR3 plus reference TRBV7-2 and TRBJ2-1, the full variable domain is GAGVSQSPSNKVTEKGKDVELRCDPISGHTALYWYRQSLGQGLEFLIYFQGNSAPDKSGLPSDRFSAERTGGSVSTLTIQRTQQEDSAVYLCASSLGLAGADEQFFGPGTRLTVL.

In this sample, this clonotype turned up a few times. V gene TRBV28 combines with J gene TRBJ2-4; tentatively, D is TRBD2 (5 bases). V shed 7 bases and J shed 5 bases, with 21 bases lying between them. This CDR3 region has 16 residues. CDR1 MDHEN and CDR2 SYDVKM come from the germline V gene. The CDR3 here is CASNSPGTRVENIQYF. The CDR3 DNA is TGTGCCAGCAACTCACCGGGCACTAGGGTTGAAAACATTCAGTACTTC. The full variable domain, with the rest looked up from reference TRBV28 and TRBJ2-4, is DVKVTQSSRYLVKRTGEKVFLECVQDMDHENMFWYRQDPGLGLRLIYFSYDVKMKEKGDIPEGYSVSREKKERFSLILESASTNQTSMYLCASNSPGTRVENIQYFGAGTRLSVL.

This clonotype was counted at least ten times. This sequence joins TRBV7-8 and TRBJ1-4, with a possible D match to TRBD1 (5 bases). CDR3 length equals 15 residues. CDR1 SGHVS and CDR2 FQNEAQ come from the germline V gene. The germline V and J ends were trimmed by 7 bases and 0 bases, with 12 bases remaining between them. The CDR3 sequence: CASTPGVATNEKLFF. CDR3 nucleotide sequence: TGTGCCAGCACCCCGGGGGTCGCAACTAATGAAAAACTGTTTTTT.